This T cell receptor (beta chain) was identified during a study of neurological immune-mediated disorders. The cDNA came from 5'RACE with 10-nucleotide random UMIs. Whenever a sequencing run was performed, it yielded over 170 million TCR-beta sequences from 15-18 subjects. TCRdb reprocessed the 5' RACE reads with MiXCR, giving one entry per CDR3 protein. The sample has 45,000 to 65,000 distinct CDR3 sequences; 3% to 3.5% are singletons. Study conclusions and caveats: One related-CDR3 cluster, which may be a signature, held the repertoires of 18 of 34 multiple sclerosis patients after phylogenetic grouping.

CDR1 SGHTA and CDR2 FQGNSA come from the germline V gene. V lost 9 bases and J lost 5, with 11 bases in between. The CDR3 runs to 12 residues. This clonotype has at least ten counts. Its antigen is not known. Sequenced: PBMCs. The V gene is TRBV7-2, the J gene TRBJ2-1; the D is unclear. The sequence was collected from a man aged 40-50 years with multiple sclerosis. DNA for the CDR3: TGTGCCAGTAACGAAAACCACAATGAGCAGTTCTTC. Residues: CASNENHNEQFF.